The clone carrying this T cell receptor beta chain was observed a few times. The CDR3 extends over 14 amino acids. CDR1 and CDR2 from the germline V gene are MNHEY and SMNVEV (reference sequence). V lost 3 bases to trimming and J lost 0 bases, with 8 bases between them. This sample was included in a study of blood T cell repertoires in COVID-19. In the original processing: From reference gene primer amplification, estimates of nucleated cell counts were derived. Clones were sequenced by immunoSEQ multiplex PCR, and TCRdb holds only the in-frame ones, with some missing. The V and J calls and clone size are taken from that table; D and trimming were inferred from the DNA. The sample has about 260,000 clones; over 80% are singletons. Clinical history reported by participants formed the basis on which cohorts were assigned. Those designated as exposed participants met a COVID-19 case within 2 weeks before study entry.

The sequencing sample was made of PBMCs or T cells enriched from blood (not recorded which). This chain joins TRBV27 and TRBJ1-1; D perhaps matches TRBD1 (5 bases). This TCR was recovered from a man aged 50 to 60 who had been exposed to COVID-19. This CDR3 is CASSFSGVNTEAFF. The DNA of the CDR3 is TGTGCCAGCAGTTTTTCGGGGGTGAACACTGAAGCTTTCTTT.